This TCR beta chain was captured in a study of CD8+ T cells in alopecia areata. RNA extraction and reverse transcription yielded cDNA as sequencing template. The assay was immunoSEQ multiplex PCR, and TCRdb's table has in-frame clones only and misses some. The data hold some 170,000 clones, with around 71% observed a single time. Germline loops: CDR1 SQVTM, CDR2 ANQGSEA. V lost 7 bases and J 5 bases, leaving 11 bases between the germline ends. The CDR3 extends over 11 amino acids. The sequence was obtained from a human donor with alopecia areata. The starting material was CD8+ T cells sorted from blood, obtained at week 0. V is TRBV29-1 and J is TRBJ1-1; perhaps TRBD1 as D (5 bases). CDR3 sequence: CSGAGGTEAFF. The CDR3 nucleotides read TGCAGCGGGGCGGGGGGAACTGAAGCTTTCTTT. The variable domain in full, with the rest retrieved from reference TRBV29-1 and TRBJ1-1, is SAVISQKPSRDICQRGTSLTIQCQVDSQVTMMFWYRQQPGQSLTLIATANQGSEATYESGFVIDKFPISRPNLTFSTLTVSNMSPEDSSIYLCSGAGGTEAFFGQGTRLTVV.